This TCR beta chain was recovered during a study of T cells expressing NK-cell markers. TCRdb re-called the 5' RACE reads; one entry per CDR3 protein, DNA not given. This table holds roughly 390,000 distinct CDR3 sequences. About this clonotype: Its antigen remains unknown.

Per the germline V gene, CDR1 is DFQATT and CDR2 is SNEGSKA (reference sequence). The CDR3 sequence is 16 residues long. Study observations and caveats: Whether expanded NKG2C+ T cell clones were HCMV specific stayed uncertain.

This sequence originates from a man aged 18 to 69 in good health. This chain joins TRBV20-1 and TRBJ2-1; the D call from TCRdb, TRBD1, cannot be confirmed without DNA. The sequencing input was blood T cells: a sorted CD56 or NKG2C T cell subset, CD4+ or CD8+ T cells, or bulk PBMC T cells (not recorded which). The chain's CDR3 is CSAKGSMRTPWDEQFF.